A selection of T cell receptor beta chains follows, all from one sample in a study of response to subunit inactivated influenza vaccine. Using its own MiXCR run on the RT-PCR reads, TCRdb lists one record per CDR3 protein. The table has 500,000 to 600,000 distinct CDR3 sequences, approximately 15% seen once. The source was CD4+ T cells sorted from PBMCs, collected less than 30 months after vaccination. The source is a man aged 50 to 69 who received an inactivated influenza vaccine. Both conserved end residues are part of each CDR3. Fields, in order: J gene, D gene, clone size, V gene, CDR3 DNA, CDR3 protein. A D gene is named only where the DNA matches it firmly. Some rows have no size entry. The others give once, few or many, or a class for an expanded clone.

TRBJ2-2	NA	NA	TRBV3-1	TGTGCCAGCAGCCAAGAAAGGCTTGGCACCGGGGAGCTGTTTTTT	CASSQERLGTGELFF
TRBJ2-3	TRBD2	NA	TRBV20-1	TGCAGTGCTAGGGCCCCTCTTCGCGGGAGGGCCTCCACAGATACGCAGTATTTT	CSARAPLRGRASTDTQYF
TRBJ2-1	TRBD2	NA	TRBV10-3	TGTGCCATCAGAGCGGGGCGAACCAGGCAGTTCTTC	CAIRAGRTRQFF
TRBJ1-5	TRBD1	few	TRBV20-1	TGCAGTGCTAGGGGGGACAGATCCAATCAGCCCCAGCATTTT	CSARGDRSNQPQHF
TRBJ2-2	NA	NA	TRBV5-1	TGCGCCAGCAGCCCAACCGCGGTGACCGGGGAGCTGTTTTTT	CASSPTAVTGELFF
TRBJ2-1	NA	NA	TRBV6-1	TGTGCCAGCAGCTCCACGGGGGAAAACAATGAGCAGTTCTTC	CASSSTGENNEQFF
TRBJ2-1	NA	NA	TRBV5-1	TGCGCCAGCAGCCTACGGGCACCACGACTAGTGGGAGGGGGCAATGAGCAGTTCTTC	CASSLRAPRLVGGGNEQFF
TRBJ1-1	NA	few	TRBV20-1	TGCAGTGCTACAGGCTGGGCCTCGAACACTGAAGCTTTCTTT	CSATGWASNTEAFF
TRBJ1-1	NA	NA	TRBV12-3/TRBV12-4	TGTGCCAGCAGTCCGCGGACAAATCGATATACTGAAGCTTTCTTT	CASSPRTNRYTEAFF
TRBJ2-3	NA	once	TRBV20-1	TGCAGTGCCCAGAGGACGGCCGGGGATACGCAGTATTTT	CSAQRTAGDTQYF